This TCR beta chain was found in a study of cytotoxic CD8 clonotypes in ibrutinib-treated CLL. Assay: immunoSEQ multiplex PCR; the TCRdb copy retains only in-frame clones and omits some. The repertoire includes more than 70,000 clones, about four fifths of them detected once, and around 5% sits in the top ten. Study observations and caveats: Sustained-remission and progressing patients diverged in sampling times.

Notes on this clone: Its antigen is not identified.

Germline V CDR1 and CDR2: SQVTM, ANQGSEA. V gave up 4 bases and J gave up 4 bases, with 14 bases separating them. The CDR3 has 14 amino acids. This clonotype was obtained from a human donor with chronic lymphocytic leukemia. The sample consisted of PBMCs, taken after 12 months of ibrutinib treatment. The chain carries TRBV29-1 and TRBJ1-3, with D possibly matching TRBD1 (5 bases). CDR3 region: CSVGVSGPGNTIYF. CDR3 in DNA: TGCAGCGTTGGGGTGTCAGGGCCCGGAAACACCATATATTTT.